The T cell receptor beta chain under discussion was sequenced for a study of cytomegalovirus exposure and HLA in healthy donors. Study-wide results and limits: As was reported, the classifier diagnosed cytomegalovirus status with high specificity and sensitivity. The authors later found most CMV-associated TCR beta chains appeared HLA-restricted. The records held CMV serostatus as the only immune exposure information.

Only a few counts were recorded for this clone. Its target is unknown. From germline, CDR1 is MDHEN and CDR2 SYDVKM. The CDR3 extends over 15 amino acids. V dropped 7 bases and J dropped 0 bases, with 13 bases sitting between them. PCR employed 60 Vbeta and 13 Jbeta primers. Per the original data handling: An analysis that came later counted approximately 76 million unique TCR beta chains, approximately 10 million shared. Assay: immunoSEQ multiplex PCR; the TCRdb copy retains only in-frame clones and omits some. That table furnishes V, J and clone size, whereas the DNA furnished D and trimming. The data hold about 96,000 clones, with 65% to 75% observed a single time.

The sample taken for sequencing was PBMCs. This TCR came from a female donor in good health and CMV-seropositive. V and J are TRBV28 and TRBJ1-5; D gene unclear. The chain's CDR3 is CASTRSGSSNQPQHF. CDR3 in DNA: TGTGCCAGCACCCGAAGTGGGAGTAGCAATCAGCCCCAGCATTTT.